These 13 T cell receptor beta chains were sequenced from one sample in a study of cytomegalovirus exposure and HLA in healthy donors. TCRdb keeps only in-frame clones here, not all; method: immunoSEQ multiplex PCR. The sample carries some 140,000 clones, around 88% recorded once. Sequenced sample: PBMCs. The receptors originated from a man younger than 35 in good health and CMV-seropositive.

This clone was seen only once. The rearrangement joins TRBV14 to TRBJ1-3; D is undetermined. Trimming stripped 4 bases from V and 0 bases from J, with 7 bases between. The CDR3 consists of 14 residues. The germline V gene has CDR1 SGHDN and CDR2 FVKESK. Written as DNA, the CDR3 is TGTGCCAGCAGCCTCCGACACTCTGGAAACACCATATATTTT. It codes for CASSLRHSGNTIYF.

This clone was picked up one time. Other DNA sequences of this sample code for an identical CDR3. The chain uses TRBV5-6 and TRBJ1-2, with a possible D match to TRBD1 (5 bases). The ends were cut back, 4 bases at V and 1 base at J, with 8 bases in the middle. CDR3 length: 13 residues. CDR1 is SGHDT, CDR2 YYEEEE, per germline. The CDR3 bases are TGTGCCAGCAGCGGGCAGGGTAACTATGGCTACACCTTC. Protein sequence: CASSGQGNYGYTF.

This chain uses TRBV6-5 with TRBJ2-2; perhaps TRBD1 as D (5 bases). The CDR3 length is 15 residues. V was trimmed by 6 bases and J by 4 bases, leaving 15 bases between them. CDR1 and CDR2 from the germline V gene are MNHEY and SVGAGI. The CDR3: CASSLLDSRTGELFF. CDR3 DNA: TGTGCCAGCAGCCTCCTTGACAGCCGCACCGGGGAGCTGTTTTTT.

The gene calls are TRBV7-2 and TRBJ2-5; TRBD2 matches at 14 bases. The V segment lost 3 bases and the J segment 4 bases; nucleotides outside the gene matches: 10. Germline V gene lookup returns CDR1 SGHTA and CDR2 FQGNSA. This CDR3 has 18 residues. This CDR3 is CASSFVGRGLAGVETQYF. The CDR3 DNA reads as TGTGCCAGCAGCTTCGTGGGGAGGGGACTAGCGGGAGTAGAGACCCAGTACTTC.

The chain recombines TRBV2 with TRBJ1-1, with D possibly TRBD1 on 5 matching bases. Germline lookup yields CDR1 SNHLY and CDR2 FYNNEI. CDR3 length: 14 amino acids. Trimming removed 3 bases from V and 5 bases from J, with 13 bases in between. CDR3 residues: CASSEEGMVTEAFF. Here the CDR3 DNA reads TGTGCCAGCAGTGAGGAGGGGATGGTTACTGAAGCTTTCTTT.

This clone came up once. The gene calls are TRBV7-8 and TRBJ1-2; D is uncertain. Germline CDR1 SGHVS, CDR2 FQNEAQ. V was shortened by 2 bases and J by 0 bases, with 10 bases between the two germline ends. This CDR3 is 15 amino acids long. In nucleotides, the CDR3 is TGTGCCAGCAGCTTATGGGGAGGCACTAACTATGGCTACACCTTC. This translates into CASSLWGGTNYGYTF. The whole variable domain, filled in from reference TRBV7-8 and TRBJ1-2, reads GAGVSQSPRYKVAKRGQDVALRCDPISGHVSLFWYQQALGQGPEFLTYFQNEAQLDKSGLPSDRFFAERPEGSVSTLKIQRTQQEDSAVYLCASSLWGGTNYGYTFGSGTRLTVV.

The chain couples TRBV4-3 to TRBJ2-7, with 8 bases aligning to TRBD1. The length of the CDR3 is 14 residues. CDR1 and CDR2 from the germline V gene are LGHNA and YSLEER. V lost 4 bases to trimming and J lost 6 bases; unmatched junction nucleotides: 8. Here the CDR3 reads CASSRSRGQGEQYF. The CDR3 DNA sequence: TGCGCCAGCAGCCGATCCAGGGGGCAGGGCGAGCAGTACTTC.

The chain employs TRBV4-3 and TRBJ2-3, with D maybe TRBD1 (6 bases). The V end was cut by 0 bases, the J end by 2 bases, with 18 bases between. Per the germline V gene, CDR1 is LGHNA and CDR2 is YSLEER. This CDR3 comprises 18 residues. The CDR3 spells CASSQDPAGTGTTDTQYF. The CDR3 region has the DNA TGCGCCAGCAGCCAAGATCCCGCCGGAACAGGGACCACAGATACGCAGTATTTT.

The V and J genes are TRBV18 and TRBJ2-7; D perhaps matches TRBD2 (5 bases). V was cut by 5 bases and J by 1 base, with 12 bases left in between. The CDR3 runs to 14 residues. Looked up from germline, CDR1 is KGHSH and CDR2 is LQKENI. The CDR3 coding sequence is TGTGCCAGCTCAACCGCCGGGAATTCCTACGAGCAGTACTTC. Its translation is CASSTAGNSYEQYF.

The chain has TRBV15 and TRBJ2-7, with 14 bases matching TRBD2. J lost 4 bases, V lost 4 bases, and 6 bases had no gene match. CDR1 and CDR2 from the germline V gene are LNHNV and YYDKDF (reference sequence). This CDR3 has 16 residues. The CDR3 reads CATSKGLAGGTYEQYF. In DNA, the CDR3 is TGTGCCACCAGCAAAGGACTAGCGGGAGGTACGTACGAGCAGTACTTC.

The rearrangement uses TRBV27 and TRBJ1-2; TRBD1 matches 10 bases. The CDR3 sequence is 15 residues long. CDR1 MNHEY and CDR2 SMNVEV come from the germline V gene (reference sequence). The trim removed 6 bases at V and 9 bases at J, leaving 13 bases unmatched. For the CDR3, the DNA is TGTGCCAGCAGCCTTTCCGGGACAGGGGCTCCGAGCTACACCTTC. This codes for CASSLSGTGAPSYTF.

V usage is TRBV18 and J usage is TRBJ1-1; TRBD1 matches 7 bases. This CDR3 region has 17 residues. Per the germline V gene, CDR1 is KGHSH and CDR2 is LQKENI. V trimming: 0 bases; J trimming: 5 bases; junction bases outside the gene matches: 12. CDR3 nucleotide sequence: TGTGCCAGCTCACCACCAAGACTGAGCCAGGGGGGTACTGAAGCTTTCTTT. It encodes CASSPPRLSQGGTEAFF.

With respect to this clone: This sample includes further DNA sequences coding for the same CDR3. The chain employs TRBV15 and TRBJ2-5; TRBD2 might be the D (5 bases). The CDR3 sequence is 13 residues long. Germline V lookup: CDR1 LNHNV, CDR2 YYDKDF (reference sequence). V gave up 0 bases and J gave up 5 bases, with 7 bases separating them. Here the CDR3 reads CATSRDRGETQYF. The CDR3, as DNA: TGTGCCACCAGCAGAGATCGGGGTGAGACCCAGTACTTC. Looking up the rest from reference TRBV15 and TRBJ2-5 gives the full variable domain: DAMVIQNPRYQVTQFGKPVTLSCSQTLNHNVMYWYQQKSSQAPKLLFHYYDKDFNNEADTPDNFQSRRPNTSFCFLDIRSPGLGDTAMYLCATSRDRGETQYFGPGTRLLVL.